The 14 T cell receptor beta chains presented below share a single source sample, sequenced in a study of T-cell memory formation after mild COVID-19. Via MiXCR, TCRdb re-called the 5' RACE reads, giving one row per CDR3 protein. Found here are around 340,000 distinct CDR3 sequences, approximately 15% of them singletons; the top ten hold approximately 20%. The sample comprised PBMCs or a T cell subset sorted from them (not recorded which). These receptors were collected from a man between 18 and 29 years old who had mild COVID-19 (a few samples of this study predate the infection). Cell type and time point are not known.

The chain carries TRBV4-3 and TRBJ1-4; D possibly corresponds to TRBD1 (6 bases). In germline, CDR1 is LGHNA, CDR2 YSLEER. The CDR3 runs 15 residues. V was trimmed by 4 bases and J by 4 bases, leaving 13 bases between them. In DNA, the CDR3 is TGCGCCAGCAGCCGAACGCGGACAGTTAATGAAAAACTGTTTTTT. Translation gives CASSRTRTVNEKLFF.

On this clonotype itself: Compared with germline, one end of the junction differs, possibly owing to a read error. This rearrangement joins TRBV7-7 to TRBJ2-3; 8 bases match TRBD2. This CDR3 region has 13 residues. Germline V gives CDR1 SSHAT, CDR2 FNYEAQ (reference sequence). CDR3 residues: CASSSAGGDTQYF. The CDR3 region has the DNA TGTGCTAGCAGCTCTGCGGGGGGTGATACGCAGTATTTT. The full variable domain, in which reference TRBV7-7 and TRBJ2-3 provide the parts outside the CDR3, is GAGVSQSPRYKVTKRGQDVTLRCDPISSHATLYWYQQALGQGPEFLTYFNYEAQPDKSGLPSDRFSAERPEGSISTLTIQRTEQRDSAMYRCASSSAGGDTQYFGPGTRLTVL.

This clonotype was detected a few times. The chain couples TRBV12-3 or TRBV12-4 to TRBJ1-3; no clear D. The CDR3 totals 12 residues. The V and J ends lost 10 bases and 2 bases respectively, with 9 bases between them. In DNA, the CDR3 is TGTGCCAATGCGTGGGCTGGAAACACCATATATTTT. Protein: CANAWAGNTIYF.

The table lists this clonotype with a few counts. V usage is TRBV12-3 or TRBV12-4 and J usage is TRBJ2-3; D is possibly TRBD2 (6 bases). This CDR3 spans 15 amino acids. The V end was cut by 3 bases, the J end by 6 bases, with 16 bases between. Here the CDR3 reads CASSFGGGGDDTQYF. The CDR3 DNA follows: TGTGCCAGCAGTTTTGGTGGGGGAGGCGACGATACGCAGTATTTT.

The V gene is TRBV18, the J gene TRBJ1-1, with 8 bases aligning to TRBD1. Germline assignment: CDR1 KGHSH and CDR2 LQKENI. Germline trimming cut 4 bases from V and 0 bases from J; bases unmatched to any gene: 4. The CDR3 sequence is 15 residues long. Here the CDR3 DNA reads TGTGCCAGCTCACGGGGACAGGTCCTGAACACTGAAGCTTTCTTT. Protein product: CASSRGQVLNTEAFF.

This clonotype was detected a few times. This sequence joins TRBV12-3 or TRBV12-4 and TRBJ2-2, with D uncertain. The CDR3 contains 14 residues. The germline V and J ends were trimmed by 6 bases and 3 bases, with 11 bases remaining between them. The CDR3 sequence: CASRGSTYTGELFF. In DNA, the CDR3 is TGTGCCAGCAGGGGTAGCACCTACACCGGGGAGCTGTTTTTT.

There are a few counts of this clonotype. The chain couples TRBV27 to TRBJ2-5; tentatively, D is TRBD2 (5 bases). The CDR3 covers 14 residues. Trimming stripped 5 bases from V and 1 base from J, with 11 bases between. Germline CDR1 MNHEY, CDR2 SMNVEV (reference sequence). CDR3 amino acids: CASSADYTQETQYF. Written as DNA, the CDR3 is TGTGCCAGCAGTGCAGACTACACCCAAGAGACCCAGTACTTC.

This clonotype turned up a few times. The chain couples TRBV7-9 to TRBJ2-3; D is unclear. Germline CDR1 reads SEHNR; CDR2 reads FQNEAQ (reference sequence). This CDR3 comprises 12 residues. V shed 3 bases and J shed 5 bases, with 6 bases lying between them. CDR3 DNA: TGTGCCAGCAGCTTGCCAGGAGATACGCAGTATTTT. Translation: CASSLPGDTQYF.

The V call is TRBV20-1, the J call TRBJ2-3, with a weak D call TRBD2 (6 bases). CDR1 is DFQATT, CDR2 SNEGSKA, per germline (reference sequence). This CDR3 region has 13 residues. Trimming took off 5 bases at V and 2 bases at J, with 11 bases between the two ends. The CDR3 here is CSALRGATDTQYF. DNA for the CDR3: TGCAGTGCTCTGCGGGGAGCCACAGATACGCAGTATTTT.

The sample holds many counts of this clonotype. This chain connects TRBV4-1 to TRBJ2-5, with 8 nucleotides matching TRBD1. Germline CDR1 is MGHRA and CDR2 is YSYEKL. The J segment lost 3 bases and the V segment lost 3 bases, leaving 3 bases of the junction unmatched. The CDR3 is 14 residues long. CDR3 nucleotide sequence: TGCGCCAGCAGCCATCCGGACAGGGAAGAGACCCAGTACTTC. Amino acid sequence: CASSHPDREETQYF.

The chain couples TRBV5-1 to TRBJ2-6; no firm D call. Germline V gives CDR1 SGHRS, CDR2 YFSETQ. This CDR3 contains 15 residues. Between the trimmed V and J ends, which lost 0 bases and 1 base, there was a span of 5 bases. Here the CDR3 DNA reads TGCGCCAGCAGCTTGGTCAGGTCTGGGGCCAACGTCCTGACTTTC. Its translation is CASSLVRSGANVLTF.

This clonotype has only a few counts. The chain carries TRBV20-1 and TRBJ1-1; a weak D match, TRBD1 (5 bases). This CDR3 comprises 14 residues. V was cut by 1 base and J by 4 bases, with 13 bases left in between. Germline assignment: CDR1 DFQATT and CDR2 SNEGSKA (reference sequence). CDR3 DNA: TGCAGTGCTAGAGGAGTACAGGAAGTCACTGAAGCTTTCTTT. Translation gives CSARGVQEVTEAFF.

The table lists this clonotype with a few counts. The rearrangement links TRBV7-2 to TRBJ2-5; D gene uncertain. The V end lost 3 bases, the J end lost 5 bases, and 10 bases lay between the germline ends. This CDR3 contains 13 residues. CDR1 SGHTA and CDR2 FQGNSA come from the germline V gene. As DNA, the CDR3 is TGTGCCAGCAGCTTTTCGCTTTTCGAGACCCAGTACTTC. As protein: CASSFSLFETQYF.

This chain uses TRBV9 with TRBJ1-2; D is undetermined. Deletions cut 8 bases from V and 5 bases from J, with 7 bases between. The CDR3 is 10 residues long. The germline V gene encodes CDR1 SGDLS and CDR2 YYNGEE. The CDR3 loop reads CASRSYGYTF. The DNA of the CDR3 is TGTGCCAGTAGGTCTTATGGCTACACCTTC.